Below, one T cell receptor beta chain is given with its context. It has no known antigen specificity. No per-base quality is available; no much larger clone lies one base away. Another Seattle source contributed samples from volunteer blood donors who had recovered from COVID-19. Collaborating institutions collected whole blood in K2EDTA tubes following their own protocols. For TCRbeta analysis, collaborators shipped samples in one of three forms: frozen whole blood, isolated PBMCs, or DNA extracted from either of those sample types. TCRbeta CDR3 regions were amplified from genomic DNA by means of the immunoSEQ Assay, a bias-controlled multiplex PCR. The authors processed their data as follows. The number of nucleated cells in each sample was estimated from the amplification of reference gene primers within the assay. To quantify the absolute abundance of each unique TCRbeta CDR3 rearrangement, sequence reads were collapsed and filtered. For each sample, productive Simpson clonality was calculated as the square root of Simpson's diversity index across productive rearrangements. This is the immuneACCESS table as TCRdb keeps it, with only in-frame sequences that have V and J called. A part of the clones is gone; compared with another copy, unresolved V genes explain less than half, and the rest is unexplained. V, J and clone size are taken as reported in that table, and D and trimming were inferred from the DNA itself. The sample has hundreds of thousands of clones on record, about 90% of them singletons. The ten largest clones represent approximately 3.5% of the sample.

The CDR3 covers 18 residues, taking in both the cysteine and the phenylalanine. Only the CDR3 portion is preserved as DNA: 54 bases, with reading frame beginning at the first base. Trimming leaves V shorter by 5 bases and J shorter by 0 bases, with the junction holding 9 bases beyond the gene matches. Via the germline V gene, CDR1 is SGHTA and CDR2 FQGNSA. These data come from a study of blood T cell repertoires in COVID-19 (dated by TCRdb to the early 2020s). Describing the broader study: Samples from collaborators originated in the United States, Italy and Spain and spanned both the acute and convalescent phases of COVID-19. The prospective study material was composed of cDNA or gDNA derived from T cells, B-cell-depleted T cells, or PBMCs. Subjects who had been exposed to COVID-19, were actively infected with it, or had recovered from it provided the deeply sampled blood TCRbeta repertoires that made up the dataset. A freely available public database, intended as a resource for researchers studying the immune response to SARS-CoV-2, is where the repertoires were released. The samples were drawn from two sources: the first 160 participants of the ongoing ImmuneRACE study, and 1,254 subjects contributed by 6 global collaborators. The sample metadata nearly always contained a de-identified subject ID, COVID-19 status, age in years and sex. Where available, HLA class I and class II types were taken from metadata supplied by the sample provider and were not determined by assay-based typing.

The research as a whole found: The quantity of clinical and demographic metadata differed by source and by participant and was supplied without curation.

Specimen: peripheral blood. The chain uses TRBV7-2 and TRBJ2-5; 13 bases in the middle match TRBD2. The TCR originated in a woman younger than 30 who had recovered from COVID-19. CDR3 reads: CASSLQTSGRIDQETQYF. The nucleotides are TGTGCCAGCAGCCTACAGACTAGCGGGAGGATCGACCAAGAGACCCAGTACTTC.